The 21 T cell receptor beta chains given below trace back to one sample, sequenced in a study of graft-versus-host responses after intestinal transplantation. The method was immunoSEQ multiplex PCR; TCRdb's version includes in-frame clones alone and lacks a portion of them. Counted here are 9,100 or so clones, roughly 89% occurring once; the ten biggest clones make up 2% to 2.5%. Sequenced here: PBMCs, sampled roughly 43 days after intestinal transplant. All receptors derive from a human patient who received an intestinal transplant, so some T cells may come from the graft donor.

This chain uses TRBV19 with TRBJ2-1; 10 nucleotides match TRBD2. Germline CDR1 is LNHDA and CDR2 is SQIVND (reference sequence). V shed 6 bases and J 4 bases; nucleotides not matched to a gene: 6. The CDR3 consists of 15 residues. In nucleotides, the CDR3 is TGTGCCAGTAGCCCTCTAGCGGGGGATTACAATGAGCAGTTCTTC. Its translation: CASSPLAGDYNEQFF.

The rearrangement joins TRBV10-2 to TRBJ2-3; D possibly corresponds to TRBD2 (6 bases). Trimming removed 7 bases at V and 2 bases at J, with 13 bases between. Germline lookup yields CDR1 WSHSY and CDR2 SAAADI. This CDR3 is 14 amino acids long. The CDR3 sequence: CASNRGVLTDTQYF. CDR3 coding DNA: TGCGCCAGCAATCGCGGGGTACTCACAGATACGCAGTATTTT.

The chain carries TRBV18 and TRBJ1-1; 7 bases map to TRBD1. The CDR3 is 14 residues long. Germline assignment: CDR1 KGHSH and CDR2 LQKENI. J was trimmed by 4 bases and V by 0 bases; bases with no gene match: 2. The CDR3 sequence is CASSPPQGVTEAFF. CDR3 DNA sequence: TGTGCCAGCTCACCACCGCAGGGGGTCACTGAAGCTTTCTTT.

The rearrangement uses TRBV6-6 and TRBJ2-3, with TRBD1 matching over 7 bases. Germline CDR1 reads MNHNY; CDR2 reads SVGAGI (reference sequence). Unmatched junction bases numbered 8, after V lost 6 bases and J lost 2 bases. This CDR3 comprises 15 residues. The CDR3 sequence is CASRGTGVFTDTQYF. The DNA for the CDR3 is TGTGCCAGCAGGGGAACAGGGGTATTCACAGATACGCAGTATTTT.

This sequence joins TRBV7-6 and TRBJ1-1; 7 positions match TRBD1. The CDR3 loop spans 14 amino acids. Looked up from germline, CDR1 is SGHVS and CDR2 is FNYEAQ. Germline trimming cut 5 bases from V and 5 bases from J; bases unmatched to any gene: 8. CDR3 bases: TGTGCCAGCAGCGCGGGAGGGGGCGCGACTGAAGCTTTCTTT. Translated: CASSAGGGATEAFF.

The J gene is TRBJ1-6, the V gene TRBV9; D might be TRBD1 (5 bases). The CDR3 has 14 residues. With 1 base removed from V and 8 bases from J, the gap between germline ends came to 10 bases. Germline V gene sequence: CDR1 SGDLS, CDR2 YYNGEE. The CDR3 loop is CASSVRGGDSPLHF. The CDR3 bases are TGTGCCAGCAGCGTAAGAGGAGGGGATTCACCCCTCCACTTT.

The CDR3 DNA follows: TGTGCCAGCAGCTGGGGCTCTGGAAACACCATATATTTT. This gives the protein CASSWGSGNTIYF. The chain links TRBV11-2 to TRBJ1-3, with D hard to call. The CDR3 consists of 13 residues. Deletions cut 4 bases from V and 0 bases from J, with 4 bases between. CDR1 and CDR2 (germline): SGHAT, FQNNGV. The entire variable domain, with the rest obtained from reference TRBV11-2 and TRBJ1-3, is as follows: EAGVAQSPRYKIIEKRQSVAFWCNPISGHATLYWYQQILGQGPKLLIQFQNNGVVDDSQLPKDRFSAERLKGVDSTLKIQPAKLEDSAVYLCASSWGSGNTIYFGEGSWLTVV.

The chain couples TRBV2 to TRBJ1-1; D ambiguous. The V gene lost 4 bases and the J gene lost 11 bases, with 11 bases spanning the gap. The germline gives CDR1 SNHLY, CDR2 FYNNEI. The CDR3 consists of 11 residues. Here the CDR3 DNA reads TGTGCCAGCAGTGGGCTACTCGGGGCTTTCTTT. Its protein is CASSGLLGAFF.

This clone was observed a few times. This chain links TRBV9 with TRBJ2-1; 9 bases match TRBD1. This CDR3 has 15 residues. Germline assignment: CDR1 SGDLS and CDR2 YYNGEE. J lost 7 bases, V lost 4 bases, and 9 bases had no gene match. CDR3 in DNA: TGTGCCAGCAGCCTCCGGGACAGGGTTTTGAATGAGCAGTTCTTC. Translation gives CASSLRDRVLNEQFF.

This sequence joins TRBV4-2 and TRBJ2-1; D not resolved. Trimming stripped 0 bases from V and 7 bases from J, with 19 bases between. Germline V CDR1 and CDR2: LGHNA, YNFKEQ. The CDR3 sequence is 17 residues long. The DNA of the CDR3 is TGTGCCAGCAGCCAAGATCTTGCGATTCAGAACCGGAATGAGCAGTTCTTC. Protein product: CASSQDLAIQNRNEQFF.

CDR3 loop: CASSQETGLAYGYTF. The CDR3 region has the DNA TGTGCCAGCAGCCAAGAGACAGGGTTAGCCTATGGCTACACCTTC. This sequence joins TRBV14 and TRBJ1-2; 7 nucleotides agree with TRBD1. The CDR3 is 15 amino acids. V lost 0 bases and J lost 4; bases outside the gene matches: 5. The V gene's germline CDR1 is SGHDN and CDR2 FVKESK.

The chain employs TRBV19 and TRBJ2-4; TRBD1 matches at 7 bases. Trimming cost V 2 bases and J 0 bases; bases outside gene matches: 4. Germline CDR1 is LNHDA and CDR2 is SQIVND (reference sequence). CDR3 size: 16 residues. CDR3 nucleotide sequence: TGTGCCAGTAGTATAAGGGGGCGGGTAGCCAAAAACATTCAGTACTTC. Amino acid sequence: CASSIRGRVAKNIQYF.

The chain joins TRBV13 to TRBJ1-4; a weak D match, TRBD1 (5 bases). Germline V gene data show CDR1 as PRHDT and CDR2 as FYEKMQ (reference sequence). The CDR3 consists of 14 residues. V gave up 5 bases and J gave up 5 bases, with 12 bases separating them. CDR3 sequence (DNA): TGTGCCAGCAGCGAGGGACTCCTAAATGAAAAACTGTTTTTT. Amino acids: CASSEGLLNEKLFF. Supplemented by reference TRBV13 and TRBJ1-4, the full variable domain reads AAGVIQSPRHLIKEKRETATLKCYPIPRHDTVYWYQQGPGQDPQFLISFYEKMQSDKGSIPDRFSAQQFSDYHSELNMSSLELGDSALYFCASSEGLLNEKLFFGSGTQLSVL.

This rearrangement joins TRBV28 to TRBJ2-1; the D gene is possibly TRBD1 (6 bases). Trimming left V 8 bases short and J 2 bases short, with 22 bases between. The CDR3 is 17 amino acids. From germline, CDR1 is MDHEN and CDR2 SYDVKM. The CDR3 loop is CASRPSTGTTAYNEQFF. In DNA, the CDR3 is TGTGCCAGCCGGCCCTCAACCGGGACAACAGCCTACAATGAGCAGTTCTTC. The whole variable domain, filled in from reference TRBV28 and TRBJ2-1, reads DVKVTQSSRYLVKRTGEKVFLECVQDMDHENMFWYRQDPGLGLRLIYFSYDVKMKEKGDIPEGYSVSREKKERFSLILESASTNQTSMYLCASRPSTGTTAYNEQFFGPGTRLTVL.

For the CDR3, the DNA is TGTGCCAGTAGTATTCCGGGTCCCGGAAACACCATATATTTT. Its protein product is CASSIPGPGNTIYF. The V call is TRBV19, the J call TRBJ1-3; D is ambiguous. Trimming left V 3 bases short and J 4 bases short, with 10 bases between. The CDR3 loop spans 14 amino acids. Per germline, CDR1 LNHDA and CDR2 SQIVND (reference sequence).

The V call is TRBV9, the J call TRBJ1-5, with D uncertain. Germline V gene data show CDR1 as SGDLS and CDR2 as YYNGEE. Deletions cut 0 bases from V and 1 base from J, with 8 bases between. The CDR3 extends over 15 amino acids. CDR3 region: CASSVDGVSNQPQHF. CDR3 DNA: TGTGCCAGCAGCGTAGATGGGGTAAGCAATCAGCCCCAGCATTTT.

In its sample, this clone was seen once. The chain has TRBV11-2 and TRBJ2-2; 13 nucleotides agree with TRBD2. The trim removed 5 bases at V and 4 bases at J, leaving 7 bases unmatched. Germline assignment: CDR1 SGHAT and CDR2 FQNNGV. The CDR3 has 17 amino acids. CDR3 amino acids: CASSHRLAGGLTGELFF. As DNA, the CDR3 is TGTGCCAGCAGCCACCGACTAGCGGGGGGTCTCACCGGGGAGCTGTTTTTT.

This chain links TRBV5-6 with TRBJ2-1; D is perhaps TRBD2 (5 bases). The V gene's germline CDR1 is SGHDT and CDR2 YYEEEE. This CDR3 is 17 amino acids long. Deletions cut 1 base from V and 1 base from J, with 15 bases between. CDR3 nucleotide sequence: TGTGCCAGCAGCTTGTCGGGATCTCTCTCTTCCTACAATGAGCAGTTCTTC. This sequence encodes CASSLSGSLSSYNEQFF.

The chain is built from TRBV7-3 and TRBJ2-3, with TRBD1 matching over 7 bases. This CDR3 is built from 14 residues. Germline CDR1 SGHTA, CDR2 FQGTGA. J was trimmed by 4 bases and V by 5 bases; bases with no gene match: 6. CDR3 coding DNA: TGTGCCAGCAGCCCGGGGACAGCCTCAGATACGCAGTATTTT. Its protein product is CASSPGTASDTQYF.

This clone is labeled large. This sequence joins TRBV28 and TRBJ1-4; 8 positions agree with TRBD1. The V gene's germline CDR1 is MDHEN and CDR2 SYDVKM. The trim removed 3 bases at V and 6 bases at J, leaving 3 bases unmatched. This CDR3 region has 14 residues. The CDR3, as DNA: TGTGCCAGCAGTTTTATGACAGGGGATGAAAAACTGTTTTTT. Amino acid sequence: CASSFMTGDEKLFF.

The rearrangement uses TRBV10-1 and TRBJ2-1, with TRBD1 identical over 10 bases. The germline V gene has CDR1 WNHNN and CDR2 SYGVQD (reference sequence). V was pared by 2 bases and J by 6 bases, with 7 bases of the junction left unmatched. The CDR3 has 16 amino acids. CDR3 DNA sequence: TGCGCCAGCAGTGAGGACCTCGGGACAGGGGTCAATGAGCAGTTCTTC. Protein product: CASSEDLGTGVNEQFF.